The 20 T cell receptor beta chains below all came from one sample that was sequenced in a study of T cells in Graves' hyperthyroidism and ophthalmopathy. The TCR beta CDR3 regions underwent amplification using RNA transcripts as the source. The HTBI primer set was used in a first-round RT-PCR of the TCR CDR3. Via MiXCR, TCRdb re-called the multiplex PCR reads, giving one row per CDR3 protein. The table shows 750,000 to 900,000 distinct CDR3 sequences, with roughly 40% occurring only once. The sample comprised blood. The source is a man aged 18-30 years with Graves' hyperthyroidism.

The chain couples TRBV19 to TRBJ2-7, with D possibly TRBD1 on 5 matching bases. Germline assignment: CDR1 LNHDA and CDR2 SQIVND (reference sequence). V was pared by 6 bases and J by 1 base, with 10 bases between. The CDR3 is made up of 13 amino acids. The CDR3, as DNA: TGTGCCAGTAGACCGACAGAGTCCTACGAGCAGTACTTC. Translation gives CASRPTESYEQYF.

As for this clonotype: This may be a read error: a much more frequent sequence differs by one nucleotide. The rearrangement joins TRBV5-1 to TRBJ1-5; 8 nucleotides align to TRBD1. The CDR3 spans 14 residues. Germline CDR1 and CDR2: SGHRS and YFSETQ. CDR3 residues: CASRQGMGNQPRHF. The CDR3 DNA follows: TGCGCCAGTAGACAGGGGATGGGCAATCAGCCCCGGCATTTT.

This clonotype was seen at least ten times. The chain recombines TRBV2 with TRBJ1-5, with D uncertain. V lost 6 bases and J 2 bases, leaving 8 bases between the germline ends. CDR1 and CDR2 from the germline V gene are SNHLY and FYNNEI. The CDR3 loop spans 13 amino acids. The CDR3 bases are TGTGCCAGCAGCCGCTCAGGCAATCAGCCCCAGCATTTT. Protein sequence: CASSRSGNQPQHF.

Only one count was recorded for this clonotype. V usage is TRBV7-9 and J usage is TRBJ1-2, with D possibly TRBD1 on 5 matching bases. The V end was cut by 5 bases, the J end by 4 bases, with 17 bases between. The CDR3 sequence is 15 residues long. The V gene's germline CDR1 is SEHNR and CDR2 FQNEAQ (reference sequence). CDR3 bases: TGTGCCAGCAGCAACCGGGACTCACCTGTCTATGGCTACACCTTC. The encoded protein is CASSNRDSPVYGYTF.

This clonotype was detected only a few times. The missing conserved phenylalanine or tryptophan at the end of this CDR3 makes a read error likely. The V call is TRBV7-8, the J call TRBJ1-4; the D is unclear. V lost 2 bases to trimming and J lost 1 base, with 11 bases between them. Germline lookup yields CDR1 SGHVS and CDR2 FQNEAQ. The CDR3 covers 16 residues. This CDR3 reads CASSLLSAGTNEKLFV. The CDR3 bases are TGTGCCAGCAGCTTATTGTCAGCGGGAACTAATGAAAAACTGTTTGTT.

This clonotype has only a few counts. V is TRBV10-1 and J is TRBJ2-2; 7 bases line up with TRBD1. The germline V gene has CDR1 WNHNN and CDR2 SYGVQD (reference sequence). Germline trimming cut 2 bases from V and 2 bases from J; bases unmatched to any gene: 5. The CDR3 has 16 amino acids. CDR3 protein: CASSEKRQGNTGELFF. For the CDR3, the DNA is TGCGCCAGCAGTGAGAAGAGACAGGGAAACACCGGGGAGCTGTTTTTT.

Comments on this clonotype: This may come from a read error, since a much larger clone is one base off. The J gene is TRBJ1-5, the V gene TRBV10-3, with a weak D call TRBD1 (6 bases). This CDR3 is 12 amino acids long. Germline V CDR1 and CDR2: ENHRY, SYGVKD. This CDR3 reads CASSYRVQPQHF. CDR3 nucleotides: TGTGCCAGCAGTTACAGGGTTCAGCCCCAGCATTTT.

This clonotype was counted between two and nine times. One end of the junction fails to match germline, which may point to a read error. The chain employs TRBV7-9 and TRBJ1-1; perhaps TRBD1 as D (5 bases). There are 14 residues in the CDR3. Germline V CDR1 and CDR2: SEHNR, FQNEAQ (reference sequence). In DNA form, the CDR3 reads TGCGCCAGCAGCCAAGCTCCCGGGGCCACTGAAGCTTTCTTT. It specifies CASSQAPGATEAFF.

This clonotype was counted a few times. The chain employs TRBV2 and TRBJ1-1; tentative D call: TRBD1 (5 bases). This CDR3 has 14 residues. V was clipped by 5 bases and J by 5 bases, with 15 bases between them. Per germline, CDR1 SNHLY and CDR2 FYNNEI. CDR3 DNA: TGTGCCAGCAGTAAAGTTGGGGGACGGACTGAAGCTTTCTTT. It is translated as CASSKVGGRTEAFF.

Many counts were recorded for this clonotype. The V gene is TRBV10-3, the J gene TRBJ1-1; 7 nucleotides match TRBD1. Germline CDR1 is ENHRY and CDR2 is SYGVKD. After removal of 10 bases from V and 1 base from J, the junction contained 18 bases not matched to a gene. The CDR3 loop spans 17 amino acids. In nucleotides, the CDR3 is TGTGCCACCAGGATGAGCGTAGGGCAGGGGGGGAACACTGAAGCTTTCTTT. Its translation is CATRMSVGQGGNTEAFF.

The chain carries TRBV2 and TRBJ1-5, with a tentative D call TRBD1 (5 bases). V was trimmed by 4 bases and J by 3 bases, leaving 13 bases between them. Germline V gene lookup returns CDR1 SNHLY and CDR2 FYNNEI. The length of the CDR3 is 15 residues. CDR3 nucleotide sequence: TGTGCCAGCAGTGGGTCCAGGGCTCTCAATCAGCCCCAGCATTTT. It codes for CASSGSRALNQPQHF. The full variable domain, with the rest looked up from reference TRBV2 and TRBJ1-5, is EPEVTQTPSHQVTQMGQEVILRCVPISNHLYFYWYRQILGQKVEFLVSFYNNEISEKSEIFDDQFSVERPDGSNFTLKIRSTKLEDSAMYFCASSGSRALNQPQHFGDGTRLSIL.

V usage is TRBV2 and J usage is TRBJ1-5; a weak D match, TRBD1 (6 bases). Germline CDR1 reads SNHLY; CDR2 reads FYNNEI. V was clipped by 6 bases and J by 5 bases, with 14 bases between them. The CDR3 length is 14 residues. The CDR3 is CASSATGFDQPQHF. The CDR3 DNA is TGTGCCAGCAGCGCAACAGGGTTTGATCAGCCCCAGCATTTT.

Remarks on this clonotype: One junction end disagrees with the germline gene, perhaps due to a read error. V and J are TRBV7-2 and TRBJ2-5; a possible D gene is TRBD2 (5 bases). The J call is in doubt because the DNA end fits TRBJ2-1 better. The CDR3 has 14 residues. The V gene's germline CDR1 is SGHTA and CDR2 FQGNSA. As DNA, the CDR3 is TGCGCCATCGGCGGAGCGGAGTTTTACAATGAGCAGTTCTTC. Amino acids: CAIGGAEFYNEQFF.

This clonotype was found a few times. The gene calls are TRBV7-2 and TRBJ2-2; D gene ambiguous. The length of the CDR3 is 13 residues. V was shortened by 6 bases and J by 3 bases, with 8 bases between the two germline ends. Looked up from germline, CDR1 is SGHTA and CDR2 is FQGNSA. CDR3 nucleotides: TGTGCCAGCAGTTACCTGGACACCGGGGAGCTGTTTTTT. This gives the protein CASSYLDTGELFF.

This clonotype was seen many times. This chain uses TRBV29-1 with TRBJ1-4, with D possibly matching TRBD1 (6 bases). Germline V lookup: CDR1 SQVTM, CDR2 ANQGSEA. Trimming removed 6 bases from V and 8 bases from J, with 13 bases in between. The CDR3 runs 12 residues. CDR3 DNA sequence: TGCAGCGTGGGGGCGATACGGGAAAAACTGTTTTTT. Translated, it gives CSVGAIREKLFF.

On this clonotype: Given the absence of the conserved phenylalanine or tryptophan at the CDR3 end, a read error is likely. It is unclear where the CDR3 begins or ends on the DNA, so no DNA is shown, and the CDR3 is as TCRdb lists it. The gene calls are TRBV7-3 and TRBJ1-3. CDR1 is SGHTA, CDR2 FQGTGA, per germline. The length of the CDR3 is 10 amino acids, counting both ends. The CDR3 spells CASSPSRGLA.

There are a few counts of this clonotype. The chain uses TRBV7-6 and TRBJ2-2, with TRBD1 matching 8 bases. This CDR3 comprises 15 residues. V shed 3 bases, J shed 4 bases, and the junction held 4 bases outside the gene matches. Germline lookup yields CDR1 SGHVS and CDR2 FNYEAQ. The chain's CDR3 is CASSFSGTGTGELFF. CDR3 coding DNA: TGTGCCAGCAGCTTCTCCGGGACAGGCACCGGGGAGCTGTTTTTT. Full variable domain (remainder filled in from reference TRBV7-6 and TRBJ2-2): GAGVSQSPRYKVTKRGQDVALRCDPISGHVSLYWYRQALGQGPEFLTYFNYEAQQDKSGLPNDRFSAERPEGSISTLTIQRTEQRDSAMYRCASSFSGTGTGELFFGEGSRLTVL.

This clonotype was seen repeatedly, ten times or more. The chain couples TRBV29-1 to TRBJ1-1; no clear D gene. V lost 1 base and J 2 bases, leaving 8 bases between the germline ends. Germline values: CDR1 SQVTM, CDR2 ANQGSEA. The CDR3 has 13 residues. The CDR3 is CSVEADSNTEAFF. The CDR3 DNA follows: TGCAGCGTTGAAGCGGATAGTAACACTGAAGCTTTCTTT.

This clonotype was observed many times. This CDR3 is CASSLDRSEAFF. The CDR3 coding sequence is TGTGCCAGCAGCTTAGATCGGTCTGAAGCTTTCTTT. The chain combines TRBV7-2 with TRBJ1-1; D is unclear. The V end lost 1 base, the J end lost 6 bases, and 6 bases lay between the germline ends. This CDR3 is built from 12 residues. Germline loops: CDR1 SGHTA, CDR2 FQGNSA.

This clonotype turned up a few times. The chain combines TRBV6-5 with TRBJ1-1, with D possibly matching TRBD1 (5 bases). The CDR3 sequence is 11 residues long. The V end was cut by 8 bases, the J end by 6 bases, with 10 bases between. Germline V CDR1 and CDR2: MNHEY, SVGAGI. CDR3 nucleotide sequence: TGTGCCAGCCAGGGAGGGGCTGAAGCTTTCTTT. Translated: CASQGGAEAFF.